What follows are 29 T cell receptor beta chains derived from one specimen sequenced in a study of identical twins. TCRdb called the 5' RACE reads again in MiXCR, with one record for every CDR3 protein. In the table there are some 500,000 distinct CDR3 sequences, approximately 22% of which are singletons. The data also belong to a second study, concerning T cells expressing NK-cell markers.

Sequencing used CD4+ T cells sorted from blood. These receptors came from a woman under 30 in good health.

There are many counts of this clonotype. The J gene is TRBJ2-5, the V gene TRBV6-2 or TRBV6-3; D is uncertain. This CDR3 is 11 amino acids long. V shed 3 bases and J shed 5 bases, with 4 bases lying between them. Germline V gene data show CDR1 as MNHEY and CDR2 as SVGEGT. The CDR3 loop reads CASSYGETQYF. In DNA, the CDR3 is TGTGCCAGCAGTTATGGGGAGACCCAGTACTTC.

This sequence joins TRBV5-1 and TRBJ2-2; D may match TRBD1 or TRBD2 (5 bases each). This CDR3 has 16 residues. Germline CDR1 and CDR2: SGHRS and YFSETQ. Trimming pared 9 bases from V and 0 bases from J, leaving 18 bases between. The CDR3 sequence is CATAKLGTANTGELFF. The CDR3 DNA sequence: TGCGCCACCGCTAAACTCGGGACGGCGAACACCGGGGAGCTGTTTTTT. Complete variable domain (other parts from reference TRBV5-1 and TRBJ2-2): KAGVTQTPRYLIKTRGQQVTLSCSPISGHRSVSWYQQTPGQGLQFLFEYFSETQRNKGNFPGRFSGRQFSNSRSEMNVSTLELGDSALYLCATAKLGTANTGELFFGEGSRLTVL.

The CDR3 DNA is TGCAGTGCTAGAGAGAGGATAGCGGGAGGGTGGTTCTTC. Encoded protein: CSARERIAGGWFF. The chain is built from TRBV20-1 and TRBJ2-1; 11 bases agree with TRBD2. Germline V gives CDR1 DFQATT, CDR2 SNEGSKA (reference sequence). The CDR3 extends over 13 amino acids. V gave up 0 bases and J gave up 15 bases; unmatched junction bases: 7.

This rearrangement joins TRBV27 to TRBJ2-1, with 10 positions matching TRBD2. The germline gives CDR1 MNHEY, CDR2 SMNVEV (reference sequence). V lost 2 bases, J lost 7 bases, and 11 bases stayed unmatched. This CDR3 comprises 17 residues. CDR3 DNA sequence: TGTGCCAGCAGTTTACCCCTCAGCGGGAGGGCCGGGAATGAGCAGTTCTTC. It yields the protein CASSLPLSGRAGNEQFF.

CDR3 sequence reads: CASSYDGTGLLYGYTF. For the CDR3, the DNA is TGTGCCAGCAGTTACGATGGGACAGGGTTACTCTATGGCTACACCTTC. This chain connects TRBV6-5 to TRBJ1-2; 9 bases line up with TRBD1. J gave up 4 bases and V 2 bases, and 8 bases lay outside the gene matches. Looked up from germline, CDR1 is MNHEY and CDR2 is SVGAGI. This CDR3 spans 16 amino acids.

This clonotype was observed a few times. The chain recombines TRBV19 with TRBJ1-1; D ambiguous. CDR1 is LNHDA, CDR2 SQIVND, per germline (reference sequence). The CDR3 is 12 residues long. V was cut by 10 bases and J by 4 bases, with 13 bases left in between. Here the CDR3 reads CATRDGFTEAFF. The CDR3 DNA sequence: TGTGCCACTCGAGACGGATTCACTGAAGCTTTCTTT.

The sample holds a few counts of this clonotype. The V gene is TRBV5-5, the J gene TRBJ1-1, with TRBD1 identical over 7 bases. The V gene's germline CDR1 is SGHKS and CDR2 YYEKEE (reference sequence). CDR3 length equals 16 residues. V lost 1 base and J lost 4; bases outside the gene matches: 10. The DNA for the CDR3 is TGTGCCAGCAGCTTGACAGTCGAGGGGGCGACCACTGAAGCTTTCTTT. Protein sequence: CASSLTVEGATTEAFF.

This chain connects TRBV15 to TRBJ2-3; D perhaps matches TRBD2 (6 bases). The germline V gene has CDR1 LNHNV and CDR2 YYDKDF (reference sequence). The CDR3 contains 16 residues. V lost 3 bases, J lost 4 bases, and 17 bases lay in between. The CDR3 DNA sequence: TGTGCCACCAGCAGCGACCGACTAGGAAAGCCAGATACGCAGTATTTT. The encoded protein is CATSSDRLGKPDTQYF.

This clonotype was seen repeatedly, ten times or more. The rearrangement joins TRBV5-1 to TRBJ2-7; no definite D call. Trimming stripped 3 bases from V and 0 bases from J, with 13 bases between. The CDR3 extends over 15 amino acids. In germline, CDR1 is SGHRS, CDR2 YFSETQ. The CDR3 sequence is CASSSMDGSSYEQYF. CDR3 coding DNA: TGCGCCAGCAGCTCTATGGACGGAAGCTCCTACGAGCAGTACTTC.

This chain joins TRBV20-1 and TRBJ2-1; D tentatively fits TRBD1 or TRBD2 (5 bases each). V lost 0 bases and J lost 0, with 9 bases in between. There are 15 residues in the CDR3. Germline CDR1 is DFQATT and CDR2 is SNEGSKA (reference sequence). This chain's CDR3 is CSARDRGGSYNEQFF. The CDR3 coding sequence is TGCAGTGCTAGAGATCGGGGCGGCTCCTACAATGAGCAGTTCTTC.

This clonotype was seen only a few times. This chain joins TRBV20-1 and TRBJ2-5, with D tentatively TRBD1 (6 bases). CDR1 DFQATT and CDR2 SNEGSKA come from the germline V gene (reference sequence). The length of the CDR3 is 12 residues. Trimming shortened V by 4 bases and J by 5 bases, and 11 bases separated the two germline ends. The DNA for the CDR3 is TGCAGTGCTAAGGACAGAGGGGAGACCCAGTACTTC. It specifies CSAKDRGETQYF.

The V gene is TRBV20-1, the J gene TRBJ2-1; weak D call: TRBD2 (5 bases). From germline, CDR1 is DFQATT and CDR2 SNEGSKA (reference sequence). The V and J ends lost 4 bases and 6 bases respectively, with 19 bases between them. CDR3 length: 15 residues. CDR3 sequence: CSAKYTRTLTNEQFF. DNA of the CDR3: TGCAGTGCTAAATACACTAGAACCCTTACCAATGAGCAGTTCTTC.

This rearrangement joins TRBV12-3 or TRBV12-4 to TRBJ2-5, with D perhaps assigned TRBD1 or TRBD2 (5 bases each). The V end was cut by 5 bases, the J end by 4 bases, with 17 bases between. The CDR3 extends over 15 amino acids. This CDR3 is CASSPGTVPLETQYF. As DNA, the CDR3 is TGTGCCAGCAGTCCCGGGACGGTACCTCTAGAGACCCAGTACTTC.

The chain joins TRBV29-1 to TRBJ2-5, with TRBD2 matching 9 bases. CDR3 length: 15 residues. J gave up 1 base and V 8 bases, and 11 bases lay outside the gene matches. The germline V gene encodes CDR1 SQVTM and CDR2 ANQGSEA. The CDR3 region is CSLTSLAGFQETQYF. The CDR3 DNA is TGCAGCCTAACCTCACTAGCGGGCTTCCAAGAGACCCAGTACTTC.

To note about this clonotype: Germline is not matched at one junction end, which may reflect a read error. V usage is TRBV6-2 or TRBV6-3 and J usage is TRBJ1-5; 8 nucleotides match TRBD1. The V gene's germline CDR1 is MNHEY and CDR2 SVGEGT. The CDR3 is made up of 15 amino acids. Here the CDR3 reads CASSYGRGLGQPQHF. DNA of the CDR3: TGTGCTAGCAGTTACGGCAGGGGGCTAGGTCAGCCCCAGCATTTT.

The chain uses TRBV29-1 and TRBJ2-7; D tentatively fits TRBD1 or TRBD2 (5 bases each). Germline V gives CDR1 SQVTM, CDR2 ANQGSEA. The V and J ends lost 4 bases and 1 base respectively, with 8 bases between them. This CDR3 is built from 12 residues. This CDR3 reads CSVGDGSYEQYF. CDR3 coding DNA: TGCAGCGTTGGGGACGGATCCTACGAGCAGTACTTC.

The chain employs TRBV2 and TRBJ2-7, with D perhaps TRBD2 (6 bases). Between the trimmed V and J ends, which lost 1 base and 4 bases, there was a span of 17 bases. Germline V gene sequence: CDR1 SNHLY, CDR2 FYNNEI. The CDR3 totals 16 residues. As DNA, the CDR3 is TGTGCCAGCAGTGAAGGACCGCCTGGACGGGGGTACGAGCAGTACTTC. Translation gives CASSEGPPGRGYEQYF.

This clonotype has more than one count but fewer than ten. V and J are TRBV7-2 and TRBJ2-7; TRBD2 agrees at 10 bases. The CDR3 sequence is 15 residues long. CDR1 and CDR2 from the germline V gene are SGHTA and FQGNSA. V lost 5 bases and J lost 4; bases outside the gene matches: 8. CDR3 bases: TGTGCCAGCAGCATTCCTAGCGGGAGTGTATACGAGCAGTACTTC. It encodes CASSIPSGSVYEQYF.

This clonotype was detected a few times. The rearrangement joins TRBV7-9 to TRBJ2-7, with D maybe TRBD1 (5 bases). Germline CDR1 reads SEHNR; CDR2 reads FQNEAQ (reference sequence). V was shortened by 5 bases and J by 1 base, with 15 bases between the two germline ends. The CDR3 consists of 15 residues. CDR3 nucleotide sequence: TGTGCCAGCAGCCGTTCAGGGTATTCTTCCTACGAGCAGTACTTC. The encoded protein is CASSRSGYSSYEQYF. Full variable domain (missing parts from reference TRBV7-9 and TRBJ2-7): DTGVSQNPRHKITKRGQNVTFRCDPISEHNRLYWYRQTLGQGPEFLTYFQNEAQLEKSRLLSDRFSAERPKGSFSTLEIQRTEQGDSAMYLCASSRSGYSSYEQYFGPGTRLTVT.

The chain carries TRBV20-1 and TRBJ2-3; D tentatively reads TRBD1 or TRBD2 (5 bases each). The germline CDR1 and CDR2 sequences are DFQATT and SNEGSKA (reference sequence). V was cut by 3 bases and J by 2 bases, with 15 bases left in between. This CDR3 region has 15 residues. The CDR3 is CSARGVQALTDTQYF. CDR3 nucleotides: TGCAGTGCTAGGGGGGTGCAGGCCCTCACAGATACGCAGTATTTT.

The chain is built from TRBV12-3 or TRBV12-4 and TRBJ2-1; either TRBD1 or TRBD2 may supply D (5 bases each). The CDR3 has 13 amino acids. The V end lost 6 bases, the J end lost 10 bases, and 16 bases lay between the germline ends. The CDR3 protein is CASRLSGAQEQFF. CDR3 DNA sequence: TGTGCCAGCAGGTTGTCCGGGGCCCAGGAGCAGTTCTTC.

In this sample, this clonotype turned up a few times. J is TRBJ1-1 and V is TRBV20-1, with D tentatively TRBD1 (6 bases). The CDR3 covers 15 residues. Germline V gene sequence: CDR1 DFQATT, CDR2 SNEGSKA (reference sequence). Trimming pared 1 base from V and 4 bases from J, leaving 16 bases between. CDR3 region: CSARGGAGTRTEAFF. In DNA form, the CDR3 reads TGCAGTGCTAGAGGAGGGGCCGGGACACGCACTGAAGCTTTCTTT.

The CDR3 is CASSWGHGTYEQYF. In nucleotides, the CDR3 is TGCGCCAGCAGCTGGGGACACGGCACCTACGAGCAGTACTTC. The chain couples TRBV5-1 to TRBJ2-7; possible D gene TRBD1, 6 bases. This CDR3 is built from 14 residues. The V gene's germline CDR1 is SGHRS and CDR2 YFSETQ. Trimming took 3 bases from V and 2 from J, leaving 12 bases between them.

This clonotype was counted a few times. The chain couples TRBV11-2 to TRBJ2-1, with 9 positions matching TRBD2. The germline CDR1 and CDR2 sequences are SGHAT and FQNNGV. Losses at the gene ends were 7 bases for V and 5 bases for J; bases not matched to a gene: 15. This CDR3 has 17 residues. The CDR3 is CASTPSHGLAINNEQFF. The CDR3 DNA follows: TGTGCCAGCACCCCGTCCCACGGACTAGCGATCAACAATGAGCAGTTCTTC. Complete variable domain (other parts from reference TRBV11-2 and TRBJ2-1): EAGVAQSPRYKIIEKRQSVAFWCNPISGHATLYWYQQILGQGPKLLIQFQNNGVVDDSQLPKDRFSAERLKGVDSTLKIQPAKLEDSAVYLCASTPSHGLAINNEQFFGPGTRLTVL.

The V gene is TRBV2, the J gene TRBJ2-7; D gene unclear. V was cut by 4 bases and J by 3 bases, with 7 bases left in between. The V gene's germline CDR1 is SNHLY and CDR2 FYNNEI. The CDR3 is made up of 12 amino acids. In DNA form, the CDR3 reads TGTGCCAGCAGTGCCGGTTACTACGAGCAGTACTTC. Protein: CASSAGYYEQYF.

The chain carries TRBV5-1 and TRBJ2-7, with 10 bases aligning to TRBD1. The V gene end was trimmed by 6 bases and the J gene end by 4 bases; junction bases not matched to a gene: 10. Germline CDR1 is SGHRS and CDR2 is YFSETQ. CDR3 length equals 15 residues. In DNA form, the CDR3 reads TGCGCCAGCAAATTGGGCCGGGGACAGGGGTACGAGCAGTACTTC. This gives the protein CASKLGRGQGYEQYF.

This clonotype was seen a few times. The chain carries TRBV10-3 and TRBJ2-1; 8 bases match TRBD2. Trimming took 6 bases from V and 7 from J; bases not matched to a gene: 11. Per the germline V gene, CDR1 is ENHRY and CDR2 is SYGVKD. The CDR3 spans 15 residues. The CDR3 DNA reads TGTGCCATCAGCCCGGGACTAGAGTCTACGAATGAGCAGTTCTTC. Its protein product is CAISPGLESTNEQFF.

This clonotype was counted a few times. The chain employs TRBV5-1 and TRBJ2-1, with D perhaps being TRBD1 or TRBD2 (5 bases each). There are 15 residues in the CDR3. Per the germline V gene, CDR1 is SGHRS and CDR2 is YFSETQ. Trimming removed 4 bases from V and 5 bases from J, with 16 bases in between. The DNA for the CDR3 is TGCGCCAGCAGCCCTGGGACCTTACCTAACAATGAGCAGTTCTTC. As protein: CASSPGTLPNNEQFF. The full variable domain, completed using reference TRBV5-1 and TRBJ2-1, is KAGVTQTPRYLIKTRGQQVTLSCSPISGHRSVSWYQQTPGQGLQFLFEYFSETQRNKGNFPGRFSGRQFSNSRSEMNVSTLELGDSALYLCASSPGTLPNNEQFFGPGTRLTVL.

This clonotype has ten or more counts. The genes are TRBV20-1 and TRBJ2-1, with D perhaps matching TRBD1 or TRBD2 (5 bases each). The CDR3 runs to 13 residues. Deletions cut 7 bases from V and 6 bases from J, with 16 bases between. Germline V gene data show CDR1 as DFQATT and CDR2 as SNEGSKA (reference sequence). The CDR3 loop is CSVPHGARNEQFF. In DNA form, the CDR3 reads TGCAGTGTCCCCCACGGGGCCCGCAATGAGCAGTTCTTC.